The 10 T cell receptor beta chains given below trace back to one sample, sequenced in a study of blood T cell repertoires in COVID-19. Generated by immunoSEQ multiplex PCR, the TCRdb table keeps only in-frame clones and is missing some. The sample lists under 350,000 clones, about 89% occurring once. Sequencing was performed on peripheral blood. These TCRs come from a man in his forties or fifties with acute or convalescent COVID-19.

In nucleotides, the CDR3 is TGTGCCAGCAGCCAAGTTTTTCTACCTAGCACAGATACGCAGTATTTT. Protein sequence: CASSQVFLPSTDTQYF. The chain joins TRBV3-1 (or the pseudogene TRBV3-2) to TRBJ2-3; D uncertain. The V gene's germline CDR1 is LGHDT and CDR2 YNNKEL (reference sequence). V was shortened by 1 base and J by 0 bases, with 11 bases between the two germline ends. The CDR3 consists of 16 residues.

The CDR3 is CASSAGVLAGALRSSQETQYF. DNA for the CDR3: TGTGCCAGCAGCGCTGGGGTACTAGCGGGGGCCCTCCGCTCCTCCCAAGAGACCCAGTACTTC. J is TRBJ2-5 and V is TRBV9; 11 bases align to TRBD2. Germline trimming cut 3 bases from V and 1 base from J; bases unmatched to any gene: 20. This CDR3 region has 21 residues. Looked up from germline, CDR1 is SGDLS and CDR2 is YYNGEE.

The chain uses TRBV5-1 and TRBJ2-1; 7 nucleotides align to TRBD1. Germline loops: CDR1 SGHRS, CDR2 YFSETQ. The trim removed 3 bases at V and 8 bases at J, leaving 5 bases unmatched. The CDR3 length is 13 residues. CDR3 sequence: CASSSQGYHEQFF. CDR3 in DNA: TGCGCCAGCAGCTCACAGGGGTACCATGAGCAGTTCTTC. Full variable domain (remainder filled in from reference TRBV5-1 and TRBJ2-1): KAGVTQTPRYLIKTRGQQVTLSCSPISGHRSVSWYQQTPGQGLQFLFEYFSETQRNKGNFPGRFSGRQFSNSRSEMNVSTLELGDSALYLCASSSQGYHEQFFGPGTRLTVL.

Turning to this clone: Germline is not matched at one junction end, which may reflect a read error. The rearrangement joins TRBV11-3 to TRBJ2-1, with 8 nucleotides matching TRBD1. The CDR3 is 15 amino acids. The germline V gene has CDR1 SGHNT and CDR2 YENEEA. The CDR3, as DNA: TGTGCCAGCAGCTCCGGACAGGGATCCTACAGTGAGCAGTTCTTC. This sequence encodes CASSSGQGSYSEQFF.

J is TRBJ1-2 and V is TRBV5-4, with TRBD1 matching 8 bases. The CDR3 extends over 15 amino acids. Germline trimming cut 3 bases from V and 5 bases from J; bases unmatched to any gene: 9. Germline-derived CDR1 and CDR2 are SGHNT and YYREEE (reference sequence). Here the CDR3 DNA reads TGTGCCAGCAGCTCGCCACCGGGACAGGATTATGGCTACACCTTC. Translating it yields CASSSPPGQDYGYTF.

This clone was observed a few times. This chain's CDR3 is CASSLTADTEAFF. The CDR3 DNA sequence: TGTGCCAGCAGCTTAACAGCGGACACTGAAGCTTTCTTT. This sequence joins TRBV11-3 and TRBJ1-1, with D unresolved. Germline V gives CDR1 SGHNT, CDR2 YENEEA. The CDR3 loop spans 13 amino acids. Trimming stripped 2 bases from V and 3 bases from J, with 7 bases between.

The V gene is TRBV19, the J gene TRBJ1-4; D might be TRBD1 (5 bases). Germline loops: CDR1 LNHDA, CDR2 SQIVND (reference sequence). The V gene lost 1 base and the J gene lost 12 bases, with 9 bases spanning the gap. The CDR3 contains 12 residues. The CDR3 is CASSIGLGELFF. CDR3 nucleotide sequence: TGTGCCAGTAGTATAGGTCTAGGGGAACTGTTTTTT.

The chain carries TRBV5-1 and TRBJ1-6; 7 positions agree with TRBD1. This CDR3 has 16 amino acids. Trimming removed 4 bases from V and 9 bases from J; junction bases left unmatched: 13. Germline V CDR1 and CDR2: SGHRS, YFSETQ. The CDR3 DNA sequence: TGCGCCAGCAGCCGGACGTGGACAGGTCGGGGTTCACCCCTCCACTTT. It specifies CASSRTWTGRGSPLHF.

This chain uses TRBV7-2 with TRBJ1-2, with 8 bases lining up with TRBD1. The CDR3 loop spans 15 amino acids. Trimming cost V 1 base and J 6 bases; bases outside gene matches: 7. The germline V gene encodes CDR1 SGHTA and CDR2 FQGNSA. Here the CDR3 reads CASSLGQGIENGYTF. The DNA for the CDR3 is TGTGCCAGCAGCTTAGGACAGGGGATCGAGAATGGCTACACCTTC.

CDR3 nucleotide sequence: TGCGCCAGCAGTGAAATTCGTCTCGGGGAGCTGTTTTTT. It translates to CASSEIRLGELFF. The chain couples TRBV10-1 to TRBJ2-2, with D hard to call. The CDR3 extends over 13 amino acids. Germline CDR1 reads WNHNN; CDR2 reads SYGVQD (reference sequence). V was cut by 3 bases and J by 7 bases, with 9 bases left in between.